These T cell receptor beta chains were read from a single sample in a study of breast tumors, draining lymph nodes, adjacent tissues. TCRdb called the multiplex PCR reads again in MiXCR, with one record for every CDR3 protein. This sample has approximately 40,000 distinct CDR3 sequences, with around a third found just once. Sequences were obtained from breast tumor tissue. Receptor source: a female donor with breast cancer. Some clones in this sample may be carry-over from other donors' samples. The CDR3 runs from the conserved cysteine through the conserved F or W. Fields, in order: V gene, J gene, D gene, clone size, CDR3 protein, CDR3 DNA. A D gene is named only where the DNA matches it firmly. Rows may omit the clone size; those that give it use once, few, many or a size class.

>TRBV12-5|TRBJ2-1|TRBD1|many
CASGTTGGASYNEQFF
TGTGCTAGTGGTACAACAGGGGGCGCATCCTACAATGAGCAGTTCTTC
>TRBV27|TRBJ2-7|.|many
CASSGEPAAYSYEQYF
TGTGCCAGCAGTGGCGAGCCAGCGGCCTACTCCTACGAGCAGTACTTC
>TRBV20-1|TRBJ1-2|.|many
CSATISPWGGYTF
TGCAGTGCTACCATCTCTCCTTGGGGTGGCTACACCTTC
>TRBV5-4|TRBJ1-2|TRBD1|many
CASSPDRANYGYTF
TGTGCCAGCAGCCCGGACAGGGCTAACTATGGCTACACCTTC
>TRBV19|TRBJ2-7|.|.
CARRLASLTYEQYF
TGTGCCAGGCGGCTGGCTAGCCTTACCTACGAGCAGTACTTC
>TRBV3-1|TRBJ2-1|.|.
CASSHAKLAGAYNEQFF
TGTGCCAGCAGCCACGCGAAACTAGCAGGGGCCTACAATGAGCAGTTCTTC
>TRBV5-6|TRBJ2-5|.|many
CASGKTGLRQETQYF
TGTGCCAGCGGAAAAACAGGGCTTCGGCAAGAGACCCAGTACTTC
>TRBV11-3|TRBJ2-3|TRBD2|.
CASSLDGRTRSDTQYF
TGTGCCAGCAGCTTAGATGGAAGGACTAGATCAGATACGCAGTATTTT
>TRBV5-8|TRBJ2-1|.|many
CASSFSKRITYNEQFF
TGTGCCAGCAGCTTCTCAAAGCGGATTACCTACAATGAGCAGTTCTTC
>TRBV2|TRBJ2-7|TRBD2|once
CASSEGAGGPLSEQYF
TGTGCCAGCAGCGAAGGGGCGGGAGGGCCCCTCTCGGAGCAGTACTTC
>TRBV2|TRBJ2-1|.|many
CASSEALGGQFF
TGTGCCAGCAGTGAAGCGCTAGGTGGGCAGTTCTTC
>TRBV14|TRBJ2-7|TRBD2|many
CASSQVTGGSSYEQYF
TGTGCCAGCAGCCAAGTAACGGGAGGGTCCTCCTACGAGCAGTACTTC
>TRBV12-3/TRBV12-4|TRBJ2-3|.|many
CASKVFRGRISTDTQYF
TGTGCCAGCAAGGTTTTTAGGGGCCGGATTTCCACAGATACGCAGTATTTT
>TRBV5-6|TRBJ2-6|TRBD1|many
CASSPGQLNVLTF
TGTGCCAGCAGCCCGGGACAGCTCAACGTCCTGACTTTC
>TRBV18|TRBJ2-7|TRBD1|few
CASSPGSTGDEQYF
TGTGCCAGCTCGCCAGGGTCTACAGGGGACGAGCAGTACTTC
>TRBV6-5|TRBJ2-7|TRBD1|many
CASRVGQGSYEQYF
TGTGCCAGCAGAGTAGGACAGGGTTCCTACGAGCAGTACTTC
>TRBV27|TRBJ2-7|.|.
CASSLKRRGREHEQYF
TGTGCCAGCAGTTTAAAGAGGCGGGGCAGGGAGCACGAGCAGTACTTC
>TRBV11-2|TRBJ2-7|TRBD2|many
CASTLLAGGTYEQYF
TGTGCCAGCACCCTTCTAGCGGGCGGAACCTACGAGCAGTACTTC
>TRBV5-1|TRBJ2-7|.|many
CASSFGQGIEQYF
TGCGCCAGCAGCTTCGGGCAGGGGATCGAGCAGTACTTC
>TRBV18|TRBJ2-5|.|few
CASSPGQKETQYF
TGTGCCAGCTCCCCTGGGCAGAAAGAGACCCAGTACTTC
>TRBV18|TRBJ1-2|TRBD1|.
CASSPDRAGGYTF
TGTGCCAGCTCACCGGACAGGGCGGGGGGCTACACCTTC
>TRBV11-2|TRBJ1-1|.|few
CASSWTSNTEAFF
TGTGCCAGCAGCTGGACCTCGAACACTGAAGCTTTCTTT
>TRBV28|TRBJ2-7|.|many
CASSLASYEQYF
TGTGCCAGCAGTTTGGCCTCCTACGAGCAGTACTTC
>TRBV30|TRBJ2-5|.|many
CAWSKGETQYF
TGTGCCTGGAGTAAGGGGGAGACCCAGTACTTC
>TRBV6-2/TRBV6-3|TRBJ2-7|.|.
CASSYLGGVREQYF
TGTGCCAGCAGTTACTTGGGCGGGGTTCGCGAGCAGTACTTC
>TRBV6-1|TRBJ2-1|.|many
CASSRQARVGSDNEQFF
TGTGCCAGCAGCAGACAGGCCCGAGTGGGCAGTGACAATGAGCAGTTCTTC
>TRBV3-1|TRBJ2-7|TRBD2|many
CASSLLAAGEQYF
TGTGCCAGCAGCCTACTAGCGGCGGGAGAGCAGTACTTC
>TRBV29-1|TRBJ2-1|.|.
CSVEEGGSEQFF
TGCAGCGTTGAAGAAGGTGGGAGTGAGCAGTTCTTC
>TRBV10-2|TRBJ2-7|.|many
CASSDFRGGNYEQYF
TGCGCCAGCAGTGACTTCCGGGGCGGGAACTACGAGCAGTACTTC
>TRBV20-1|TRBJ2-7|.|many
CSARSPGVAAVREQYF
TGCAGTGCTAGATCCCCGGGGGTAGCAGCGGTTCGCGAGCAGTACTTC
>TRBV3-1|TRBJ1-2|.|.
CASSQGASQAIYGYTF
TGTGCCAGCAGCCAGGGAGCGAGCCAGGCTATCTATGGCTACACCTTC
>TRBV5-1|TRBJ2-7|TRBD2|many
CASSLALAGIEQYF
TGCGCCAGCAGCTTGGCTCTAGCGGGAATCGAGCAGTACTTC
>TRBV20-1|TRBJ2-5|.|.
CSARGGGAIKGAQYF
TGCAGTGCTAGGGGGGGCGGCGCCATCAAAGGGGCCCAGTACTTC